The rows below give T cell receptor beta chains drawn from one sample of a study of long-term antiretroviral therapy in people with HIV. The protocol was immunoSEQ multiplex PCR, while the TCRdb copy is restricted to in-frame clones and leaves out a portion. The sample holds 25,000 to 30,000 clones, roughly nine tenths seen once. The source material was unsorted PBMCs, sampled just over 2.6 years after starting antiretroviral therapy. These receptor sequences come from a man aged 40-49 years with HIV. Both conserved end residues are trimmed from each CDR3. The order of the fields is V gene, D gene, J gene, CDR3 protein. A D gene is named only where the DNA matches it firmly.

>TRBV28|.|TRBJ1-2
ASRQNLLTGPPFNYGYT
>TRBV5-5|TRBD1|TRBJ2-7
ASSLEASGQMSFEQY
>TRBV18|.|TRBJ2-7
ASSPGPDSYEQY
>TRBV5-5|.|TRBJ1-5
ASSGDGDSNQPQH
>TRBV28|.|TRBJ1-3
ASSLAGSGNTIY
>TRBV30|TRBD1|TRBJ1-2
AWSATGEKAT
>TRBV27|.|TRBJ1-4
ASSLGSATNEKLF
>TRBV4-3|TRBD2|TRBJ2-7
ASSQVLAGGTYEQY
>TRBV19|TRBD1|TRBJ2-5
ASRDRGGTETQY
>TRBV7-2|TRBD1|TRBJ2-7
ASSLEARGLLEQY
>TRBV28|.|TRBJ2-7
ASSGAHSYEQY
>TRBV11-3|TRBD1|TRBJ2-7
ASSLGIGQGDEQY
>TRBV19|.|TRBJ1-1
ASPPRGQSLNTEAF
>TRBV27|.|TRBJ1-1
ASSSPDRNTEAF
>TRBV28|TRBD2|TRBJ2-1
ASSSPSGLAGGNEQF
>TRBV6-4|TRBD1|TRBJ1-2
ASSRGHSYGYT
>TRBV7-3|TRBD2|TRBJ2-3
ASSSGGGARNTQY
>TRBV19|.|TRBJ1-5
ASSMSSGASQH
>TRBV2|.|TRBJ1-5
ASSRQTNQPQH
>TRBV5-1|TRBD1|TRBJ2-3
ASSNRGVDTQY
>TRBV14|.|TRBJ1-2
ASSQDFGGISGYT
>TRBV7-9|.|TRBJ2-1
ATNLGSSNNEQF
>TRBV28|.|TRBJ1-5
ASSPPQGQDQPQH
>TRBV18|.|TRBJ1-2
ASSPPLDRANYGYT
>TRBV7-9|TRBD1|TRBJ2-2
ASSAGTAPSGELF
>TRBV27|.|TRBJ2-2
ASRGGGFTGELF
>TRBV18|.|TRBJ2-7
ASSPTGRDYEQY
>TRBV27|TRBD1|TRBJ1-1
ASSRDRVIFREAF
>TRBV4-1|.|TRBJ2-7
ASSQVLNRVVSYEQY
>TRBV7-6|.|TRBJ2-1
ASSLAGRGSYNEQF
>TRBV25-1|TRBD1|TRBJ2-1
ASSEGEGTGIGNEQF
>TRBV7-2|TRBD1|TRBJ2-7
ASSLNRGSSYEQY
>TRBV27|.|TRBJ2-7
ASSFRLAYEQY
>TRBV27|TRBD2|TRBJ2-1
ASSLLSSGRYNEQF
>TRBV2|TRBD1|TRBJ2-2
ASILDRDGELF
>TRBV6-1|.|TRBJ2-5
ASSDRAGETQY
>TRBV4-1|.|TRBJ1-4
ASSQDFQLATNEKLF
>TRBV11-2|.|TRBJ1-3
ASSLFHGSGSRNTIY
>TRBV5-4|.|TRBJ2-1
ASSPGGGQLNEQF
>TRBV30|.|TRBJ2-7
AWRTTYYTGDYEQY
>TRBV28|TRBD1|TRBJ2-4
ASSLDRVESSLSIQY
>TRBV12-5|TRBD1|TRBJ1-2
ASGLVGQGANYGYT
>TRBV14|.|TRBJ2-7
ASSQGQGAGYEQY
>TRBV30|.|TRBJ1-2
AWLADRSSGYT
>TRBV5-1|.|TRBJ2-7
ASSLDSFYEQY
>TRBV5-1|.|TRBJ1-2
ASSGSSGWAAGYT
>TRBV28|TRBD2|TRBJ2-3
ASSFRTLTLAGVKDTQY
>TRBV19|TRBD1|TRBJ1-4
ASSRQGTGNEKLF
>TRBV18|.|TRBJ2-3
ASSPPSRPRTDTQY
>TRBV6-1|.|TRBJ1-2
ASTYSGGYGYT